The clone carrying this TCR beta chain was observed a few times. Its specificity is not known. The entirety of the isolated RNA underwent reverse transcription, so expressed TCRB transcripts were sequenced. Each sample of naive, central memory or regulatory T cells had, on average, about 3.57 million reads. Profiled with immunoSEQ multiplex PCR; TCRdb holds only in-frame clones, not every one. The table includes hundreds of thousands of clones, about 17% detected once. These data belong to a study of beta chain features in type 1 diabetes. Overall study context: All of the samples together had 107,917,701 sorted cells examined. The study, taken as a whole, reports: Reduced insertions and increased deletions marked VDJ junctions in type 1 diabetes patients.

Sampling consisted of one heparinised blood draw per donor, averaging approximately 120 mL. Trimming shortened V by 5 bases and J by 2 bases, and 10 bases separated the two germline ends. The germline V gene has CDR1 SGHTA and CDR2 FQGTGA. The CDR3 runs to 13 residues. The sequencing sample was made of naive CD4+ T cells from blood. The chain is built from TRBV7-3 and TRBJ2-7; D not certain. The sequence was obtained from a woman aged 18-29 years in good health. The CDR3 sequence is CASSPGRAYEQYF. Written as DNA, the CDR3 is TGTGCCAGCAGCCCCGGACGGGCCTACGAGCAGTACTTC.